The source of this T cell receptor (beta chain) is a study of blood T cell repertoires in COVID-19. Study background: Specimens from acute and convalescent COVID-19 originated in the United States, Italy and Spain. The analysed material was cDNA or gDNA that came from T cells, B-cell-depleted T cells, or PBMCs.

One Seattle source followed patients from active infection through their disease course. In the source study's methods: How many nucleated cells were present was estimated from reference gene primer amplification. The data were produced by immunoSEQ multiplex PCR, yet TCRdb's version contains in-frame clones alone and is incomplete. The D gene and trimming were derived from the DNA, and the V and J assignments and clone size from that table. This table has roughly 570,000 clones, roughly nine tenths appearing once. Trimming took 3 bases from V and 8 from J; bases not matched to a gene: 7. Germline V gene sequence: CDR1 SGHRS, CDR2 YFSETQ. CDR3 length: 15 amino acids.

The sample taken for sequencing was peripheral blood. The TCR sequence derives from a woman aged 45-60 years with COVID-19, enrolled during active disease. V is TRBV5-1 and J is TRBJ2-1; 11 nucleotides align to TRBD1. CDR3 bases: TGCGCCAGCAGCTGGACCGGGACAGGGGGTCATGAGCAGTTCTTC. Translated: CASSWTGTGGHEQFF.